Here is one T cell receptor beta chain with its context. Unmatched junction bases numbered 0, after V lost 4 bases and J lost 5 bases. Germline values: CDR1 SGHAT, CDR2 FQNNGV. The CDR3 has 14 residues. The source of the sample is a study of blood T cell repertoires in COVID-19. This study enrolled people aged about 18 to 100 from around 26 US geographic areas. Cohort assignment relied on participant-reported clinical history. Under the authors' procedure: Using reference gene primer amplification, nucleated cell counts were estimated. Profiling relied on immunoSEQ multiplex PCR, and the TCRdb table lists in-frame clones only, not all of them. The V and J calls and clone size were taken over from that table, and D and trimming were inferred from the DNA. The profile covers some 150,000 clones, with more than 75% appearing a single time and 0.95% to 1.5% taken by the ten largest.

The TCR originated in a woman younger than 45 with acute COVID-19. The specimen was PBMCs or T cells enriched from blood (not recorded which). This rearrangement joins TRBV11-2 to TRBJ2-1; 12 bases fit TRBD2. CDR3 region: CASSWTSGDNEQFF. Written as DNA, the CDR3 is TGTGCCAGCAGCTGGACTAGCGGGGACAATGAGCAGTTCTTC.